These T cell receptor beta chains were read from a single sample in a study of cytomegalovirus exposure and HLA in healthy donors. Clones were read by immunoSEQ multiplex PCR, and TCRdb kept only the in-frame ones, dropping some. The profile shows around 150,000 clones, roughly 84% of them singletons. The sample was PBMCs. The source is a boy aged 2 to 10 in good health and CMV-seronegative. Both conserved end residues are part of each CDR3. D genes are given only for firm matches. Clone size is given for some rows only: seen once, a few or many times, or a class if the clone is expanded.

CASSPPRGSVDEQFF,TGTGCCAGCTCACCACCCCGGGGTTCCGTCGATGAGCAGTTCTTC,-,TRBJ2-1,-,TRBV18
CASSQTPRARANTGELFF,TGTGCCAGCTCACAAACTCCCAGGGCCAGGGCCAACACCGGGGAGCTGTTTTTT,-,TRBJ2-2,-,TRBV18
CSVGRGAYGYTF,TGCAGCGTTGGGAGGGGCGCGTATGGCTACACCTTC,-,TRBJ1-2,-,TRBV29-1
CASRGGWSGEKLFF,TGTGCCAGCAGGGGGGGTTGGTCGGGTGAAAAACTGTTTTTT,-,TRBJ1-4,-,TRBV2
CASSLEREGPYEQYF,TGTGCCAGCAGTTTAGAGCGGGAGGGCCCCTACGAGCAGTACTTC,-,TRBJ2-7,TRBD2,TRBV28
CASSLGGLTYNEQFF,TGTGCCAGCAGCTTAGGCGGGCTTACCTACAATGAGCAGTTCTTC,-,TRBJ2-1,-,TRBV7-2
CASSSKGLAGANEQFF,TGCGCCAGCAGCTCCAAGGGACTAGCGGGAGCCAATGAGCAGTTCTTC,-,TRBJ2-1,TRBD2,TRBV5-1
CASSALGATYEQYF,TGTGCCAGCAGCGCCCTCGGAGCGACCTACGAGCAGTACTTC,-,TRBJ2-7,-,TRBV7-9
CASSARTGTGGEKLFF,TGTGCCAGCAGCGCCAGAACTGGGACAGGCGGTGAAAAACTGTTTTTT,-,TRBJ1-4,TRBD1,TRBV4-2
CASSLYGESTEAFF,TGTGCCAGCAGCTTATACGGGGAGTCTACTGAAGCTTTCTTT,-,TRBJ1-1,-,TRBV11-3
CASSEETALNYGYTF,TGCGCCAGCAGCGAGGAGACAGCCCTTAACTATGGCTACACCTTC,-,TRBJ1-2,-,TRBV4-1
CASSVHGAGNTIYF,TGCGCCAGCAGCGTACACGGGGCTGGAAACACCATATATTTT,-,TRBJ1-3,-,TRBV4-1
CASSSGGRTDTQYF,TGCGCCAGCAGCTCGGGGGGTCGCACAGATACGCAGTATTTT,-,TRBJ2-3,TRBD2,TRBV5-1
CASSLRGGAYEQYF,TGTGCCAGCAGCTTAAGGGGCGGAGCCTACGAGCAGTACTTC,-,TRBJ2-7,-,TRBV7-9
CASSLFYEQYF,TGTGCCAGCAGCTTGTTTTACGAGCAGTACTTC,-,TRBJ2-7,-,TRBV13
CASSPHRDGSPLHF,TGTGCCAGCAGTCCCCACAGGGACGGTTCACCCCTCCACTTT,-,TRBJ1-6,-,TRBV28
CASSPRSGPPHRSYNEQFF,TGTGCCAGCTCACCACGGTCTGGGCCCCCTCATAGGTCCTACAATGAGCAGTTCTTC,-,TRBJ2-1,-,TRBV18
CAVQGRRDQPQHF,TGTGCCGTACAGGGGAGGCGGGATCAGCCCCAGCATTTT,-,TRBJ1-5,TRBD1,TRBV2
CASSERQGAFYNEQFF,TGTGCCAGCAGCGAAAGACAGGGGGCCTTCTACAATGAGCAGTTCTTC,-,TRBJ2-1,TRBD1,TRBV9
CASSLQGTIQETQYF,TGCGCCAGCAGCTTACAGGGGACCATCCAAGAGACCCAGTACTTC,-,TRBJ2-5,TRBD1,TRBV5-1
CASSRGQRGYTF,TGCGCCAGCAGCCGAGGACAGCGGGGCTACACCTTC,-,TRBJ1-2,-,TRBV4-1
CASSERQTSQPGELFF,TGTGCCAGCAGTGAGCGTCAGACATCCCAACCCGGGGAGCTGTTTTTT,once,TRBJ2-2,-,TRBV6-4
CASSHGDRLNYGYTF,TGTGCCAGCAGCCATGGAGACAGGTTAAACTATGGCTACACCTTC,-,TRBJ1-2,-,TRBV4-2
CANYTYRSYEQYF,TGTGCCAACTACACCTACCGCTCCTACGAGCAGTACTTC,few,TRBJ2-7,-,TRBV6-5
CASSQDWAGVRPFYGYTF,TGCGCCAGCAGCCAAGATTGGGCAGGGGTGAGGCCATTCTATGGCTACACCTTC,-,TRBJ1-2,-,TRBV4-3
CAISDRDTGTQYF,TGTGCCATCAGCGACAGGGACACAGGTACGCAGTATTTT,-,TRBJ2-3,TRBD1,TRBV10-3
CASSFMASGSYEQYF,TGTGCCAGCAGTTTTATGGCTAGCGGGAGCTACGAGCAGTACTTC,-,TRBJ2-7,TRBD2,TRBV27
CASSHSGAPTEAFF,TGCGCCAGCAGCCATTCAGGGGCCCCTACTGAAGCTTTCTTT,-,TRBJ1-1,-,TRBV5-4
CASSLRTGMSYEQYF,TGTGCCAGCAGCCTTAGGACAGGGATGTCCTACGAGCAGTACTTC,-,TRBJ2-7,TRBD1,TRBV6-1
CASSLREGAGETQYF,TGTGCCAGCAGCTTACGGGAGGGAGCGGGAGAGACCCAGTACTTC,-,TRBJ2-5,TRBD2,TRBV7-8
CASSLDISGQRGNTF,TGTGCCAGCAGCTTAGATATATCGGGACAGAGGGGAAACACCTTC,-,TRBJ1-2,TRBD1,TRBV7-3
CASTRDGELFF,TGTGCCAGCACTCGCGACGGGGAGCTGTTTTTT,-,TRBJ2-2,-,TRBV5-6
CASSQEGGVRGPNTGELFF,TGCGCCAGCAGCCAAGAAGGGGGCGTAAGGGGACCGAACACCGGGGAGCTGTTTTTT,-,TRBJ2-2,TRBD1,TRBV4-3
CASSPKEVSYEQYF,TGTGCCAGCTCACCGAAGGAGGTGTCCTACGAGCAGTACTTC,once,TRBJ2-7,-,TRBV18
CASSLNQAGGAFF,TGTGCCAGCAGCTTAAACCAGGCTGGAGGAGCTTTCTTT,once,TRBJ1-1,-,TRBV11-3
CSVEGGQSINEQYF,TGCAGCGTTGAAGGTGGACAGAGCATCAACGAGCAGTACTTC,-,TRBJ2-7,-,TRBV29-1
CASSQVHRGDYGYTF,TGTGCCAGCAGCCAAGTTCACAGGGGGGACTATGGCTACACCTTC,-,TRBJ1-2,TRBD1,TRBV14
CASSSGYLNTEAFF,TGTGCCAGCAGCTCAGGCTATTTGAACACTGAAGCTTTCTTT,few,TRBJ1-1,-,TRBV5-4
CSAVDSEQFF,TGCAGTGCGGTAGACTCAGAGCAGTTCTTC,-,TRBJ2-1,-,TRBV20-1
CASSPYLVDQPQHF,TGTGCCAGCAGTCCCTACCTCGTGGATCAGCCCCAGCATTTT,once,TRBJ1-5,-,TRBV27
CASSLHGSPSGEQYF,TGTGCCAGCAGCTTACACGGCTCGCCGTCGGGGGAGCAGTACTTC,-,TRBJ2-5,-,TRBV7-2
CASSRRWGGTEAFF,TGTGCCAGCAGTCGTCGGTGGGGGGGAACTGAAGCTTTCTTT,-,TRBJ1-1,-,TRBV28
CASSQERSVGYEQYF,TGCGCCAGCAGCCAAGAGAGGTCCGTAGGCTACGAGCAGTACTTC,once,TRBJ2-7,-,TRBV4-3
CASSSNGQGTGELFF,TGTGCCAGCAGTTCTAATGGACAGGGCACCGGGGAGCTGTTTTTT,-,TRBJ2-2,TRBD1,TRBV6-5
CASNEGVADTQYF,TGCGCCAGCAATGAGGGGGTGGCAGATACGCAGTATTTT,-,TRBJ2-3,-,TRBV5-1
CASSTNRGTAATNEKLFF,TGTGCCAGCAGCACCAACCGTGGGACAGCCGCAACTAATGAAAAACTGTTTTTT,-,TRBJ1-4,TRBD1,TRBV7-9
CASSLGQPNTEAFF,TGTGCCAGCAGCTTAGGACAGCCGAACACTGAAGCTTTCTTT,few,TRBJ1-1,-,TRBV5-6
CASSVAAGTYEQYF,TGTGCCAGCAGCGTAGCGGCAGGGACCTACGAGCAGTACTTC,-,TRBJ2-7,-,TRBV9
CASSSSRGGSVGNEKLFF,TGTGCCAGCAGTTCTTCAAGGGGGGGCTCAGTTGGTAATGAAAAACTGTTTTTT,few,TRBJ1-4,-,TRBV28
CASSLAAQGASSGNTIYF,TGCGCCAGCAGCTTGGCCGCACAGGGTGCTAGCTCTGGAAACACCATATATTTT,-,TRBJ1-3,-,TRBV5-1
CASSPGSGGALREQYF,TGCGCCAGCAGCCCCGGGTCTGGCGGGGCCCTCCGCGAGCAGTACTTC,once,TRBJ2-7,-,TRBV4-3
CASSPRDRGGTEAFF,TGTGCCAGCAGCCCTAGGGACAGGGGTGGCACTGAAGCTTTCTTT,-,TRBJ1-1,TRBD1,TRBV9
CASSLAGGVDTQYF,TGTGCCAGCAGCTTGGCGGGAGGGGTAGATACGCAGTATTTT,-,TRBJ2-3,TRBD2,TRBV7-2